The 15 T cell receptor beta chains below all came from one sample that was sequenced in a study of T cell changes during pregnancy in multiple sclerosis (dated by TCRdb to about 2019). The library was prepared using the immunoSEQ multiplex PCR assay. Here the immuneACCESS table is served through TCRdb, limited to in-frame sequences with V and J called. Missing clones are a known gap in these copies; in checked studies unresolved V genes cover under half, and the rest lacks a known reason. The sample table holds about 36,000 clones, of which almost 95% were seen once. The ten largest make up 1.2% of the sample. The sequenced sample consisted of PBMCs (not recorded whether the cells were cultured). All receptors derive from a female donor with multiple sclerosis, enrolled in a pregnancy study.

CDR3 bases: TGTGCCAGCAGTCCCGACTACAATGAGCAGTTCTTC. This encodes CASSPDYNEQFF. This chain uses TRBV27 with TRBJ2-1, with D unresolved. V gave up 5 bases and J gave up 3 bases, with 5 bases separating them. Per germline, CDR1 MNHEY and CDR2 SMNVEV (reference sequence). The CDR3 consists of 12 residues.

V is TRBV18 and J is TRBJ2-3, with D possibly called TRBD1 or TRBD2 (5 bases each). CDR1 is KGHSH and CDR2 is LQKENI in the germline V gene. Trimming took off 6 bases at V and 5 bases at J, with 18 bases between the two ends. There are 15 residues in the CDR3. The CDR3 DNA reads TGTGCCAGCTCGAACCAGGGACCTCCACAAGATACGCAGTATTTT. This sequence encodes CASSNQGPPQDTQYF.

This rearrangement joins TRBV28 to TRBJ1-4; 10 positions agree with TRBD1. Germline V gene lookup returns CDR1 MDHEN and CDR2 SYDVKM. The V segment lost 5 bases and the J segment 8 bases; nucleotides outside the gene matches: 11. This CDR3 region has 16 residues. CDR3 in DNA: TGTGCCAGCAGTAACTATCGACAGGGGGCGGAGGAAAAACTGTTTTTT. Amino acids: CASSNYRQGAEEKLFF.

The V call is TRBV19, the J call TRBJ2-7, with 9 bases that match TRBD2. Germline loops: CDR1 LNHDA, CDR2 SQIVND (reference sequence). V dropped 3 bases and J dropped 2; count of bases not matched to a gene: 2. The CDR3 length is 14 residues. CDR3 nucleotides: TGTGCCAGTAGTATCCCTAGCGGGACCTACGAGCAGTACTTC. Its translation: CASSIPSGTYEQYF.

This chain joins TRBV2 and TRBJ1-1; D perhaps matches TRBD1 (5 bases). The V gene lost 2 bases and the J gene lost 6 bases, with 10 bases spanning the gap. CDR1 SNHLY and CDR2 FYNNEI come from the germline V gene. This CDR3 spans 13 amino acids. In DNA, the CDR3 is TGTGCCAGCAGTGAACTAGGGGTGGCTGAAGCTTTCTTT. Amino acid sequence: CASSELGVAEAFF. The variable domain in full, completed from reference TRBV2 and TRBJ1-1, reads EPEVTQTPSHQVTQMGQEVILRCVPISNHLYFYWYRQILGQKVEFLVSFYNNEISEKSEIFDDQFSVERPDGSNFTLKIRSTKLEDSAMYFCASSELGVAEAFFGQGTRLTVV.

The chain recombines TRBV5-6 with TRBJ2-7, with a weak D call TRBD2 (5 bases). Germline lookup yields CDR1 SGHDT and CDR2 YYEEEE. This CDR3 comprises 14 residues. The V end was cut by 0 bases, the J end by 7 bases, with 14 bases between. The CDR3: CASSLERTRGEQYF. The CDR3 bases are TGTGCCAGCAGCTTGGAGCGGACCCGTGGGGAGCAGTACTTC.

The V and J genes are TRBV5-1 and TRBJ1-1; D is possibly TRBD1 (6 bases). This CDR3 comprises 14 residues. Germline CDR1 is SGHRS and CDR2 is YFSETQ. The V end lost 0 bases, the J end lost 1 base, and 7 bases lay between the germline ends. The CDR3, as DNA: TGCGCCAGCAGCTTGGACAGGGCGAACACTGAAGCTTTCTTT. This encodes CASSLDRANTEAFF.

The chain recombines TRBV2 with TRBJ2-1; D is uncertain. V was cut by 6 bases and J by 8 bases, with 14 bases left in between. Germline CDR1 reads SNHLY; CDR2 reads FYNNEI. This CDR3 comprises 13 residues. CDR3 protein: CASSAQWVDEQFF. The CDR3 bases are TGTGCCAGCAGCGCCCAGTGGGTGGATGAGCAGTTCTTC.

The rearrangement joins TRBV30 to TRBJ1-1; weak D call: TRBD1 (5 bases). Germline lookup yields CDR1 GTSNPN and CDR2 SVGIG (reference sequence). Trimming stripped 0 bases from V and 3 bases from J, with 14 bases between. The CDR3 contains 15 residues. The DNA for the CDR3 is TGTGCCTGGAGTGTATTACAGGCCTTGGACACTGAAGCTTTCTTT. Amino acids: CAWSVLQALDTEAFF.

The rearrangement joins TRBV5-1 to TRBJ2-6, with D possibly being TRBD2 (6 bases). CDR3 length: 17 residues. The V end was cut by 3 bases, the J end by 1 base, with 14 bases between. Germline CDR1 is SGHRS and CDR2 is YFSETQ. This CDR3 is CASSSEGLNSGANVLTF. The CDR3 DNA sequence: TGCGCCAGCAGCTCGGAGGGGCTAAATTCTGGGGCCAACGTCCTGACTTTC.

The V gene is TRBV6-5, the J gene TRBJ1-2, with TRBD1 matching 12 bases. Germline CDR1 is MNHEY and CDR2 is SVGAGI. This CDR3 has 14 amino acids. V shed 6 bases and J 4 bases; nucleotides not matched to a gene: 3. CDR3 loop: CASSRGQGAYGYTF. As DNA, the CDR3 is TGTGCCAGCAGCAGGGGACAGGGGGCCTATGGCTACACCTTC.

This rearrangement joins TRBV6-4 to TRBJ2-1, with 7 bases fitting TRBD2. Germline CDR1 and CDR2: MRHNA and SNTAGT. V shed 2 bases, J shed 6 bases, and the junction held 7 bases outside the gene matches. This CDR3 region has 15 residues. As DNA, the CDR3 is TGTGCCAGCAGTGACGGGGCGGGAGCGGGCAATGAGCAGTTCTTC. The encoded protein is CASSDGAGAGNEQFF.

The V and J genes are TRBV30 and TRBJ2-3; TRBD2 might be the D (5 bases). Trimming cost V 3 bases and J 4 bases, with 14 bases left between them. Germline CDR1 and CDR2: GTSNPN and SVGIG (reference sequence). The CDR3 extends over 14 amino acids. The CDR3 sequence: CAWSPGDGADTQYF. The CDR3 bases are TGTGCCTGGAGCCCCGGGGATGGGGCAGATACGCAGTATTTT.

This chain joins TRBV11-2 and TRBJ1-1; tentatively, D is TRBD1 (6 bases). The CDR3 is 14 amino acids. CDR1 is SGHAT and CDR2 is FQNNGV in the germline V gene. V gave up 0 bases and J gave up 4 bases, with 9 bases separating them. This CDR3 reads CASSLEGAFTEAFF. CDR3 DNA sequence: TGTGCCAGCAGCTTAGAGGGGGCGTTCACTGAAGCTTTCTTT.

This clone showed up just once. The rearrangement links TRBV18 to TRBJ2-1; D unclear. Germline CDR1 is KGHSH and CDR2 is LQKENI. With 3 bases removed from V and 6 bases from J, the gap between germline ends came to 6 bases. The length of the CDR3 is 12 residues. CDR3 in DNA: TGTGCCAGCTCACCTTGGGGCAATGAGCAGTTCTTC. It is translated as CASSPWGNEQFF. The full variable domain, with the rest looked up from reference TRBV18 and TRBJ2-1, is NAGVMQNPRHLVRRRGQEARLRCSPMKGHSHVYWYRQLPEEGLKFMVYLQKENIIDESGMPKERFSAEFPKEGPSILRIQQVVRGDSAAYFCASSPWGNEQFFGPGTRLTVL.